A single sample gave rise to the 30 T cell receptor beta chains below, sequenced in a study of CD8+ T cells in alopecia areata. Extraction and reverse transcription of RNA yielded cDNA as the sequencing template. Only in-frame clones appear in the TCRdb table, and some are missing; sequencing was by immunoSEQ multiplex PCR. The table records roughly 250,000 clones, around 67% of them present only once. The sequenced sample was CD4+ T cells sorted from blood, obtained at week 0. Source of these receptors: a human donor with alopecia areata.

The chain uses TRBV30 and TRBJ2-2; D is unclear. The ends were cut back, 2 bases at V and 4 bases at J, with 8 bases in the middle. CDR1 is GTSNPN, CDR2 SVGIG, per germline (reference sequence). The CDR3 consists of 13 residues. In nucleotides, the CDR3 is TGTGCCTGGAGTCCTTCGGGCACCGGGGAGCTGTTTTTT. It yields the protein CAWSPSGTGELFF.

The CDR3 is CARDGQNTEAFF. CDR3 nucleotides: TGTGCCAGGGACGGGCAGAACACTGAAGCTTTCTTT. V gene TRBV6-4 combines with J gene TRBJ1-1, with D unresolved. V was pared by 9 bases and J by 1 base, with 9 bases between. The V gene's germline CDR1 is MRHNA and CDR2 SNTAGT. The CDR3 extends over 12 amino acids.

The chain uses TRBV15 and TRBJ1-6; TRBD1 might be the D (5 bases). CDR3 size: 13 residues. The V end was cut by 7 bases, the J end by 7 bases, with 11 bases between. Per the germline V gene, CDR1 is LNHNV and CDR2 is YYDKDF (reference sequence). CDR3 protein: CATTDSLNSPLHF. Written as DNA, the CDR3 is TGTGCCACCACCGACAGTTTAAATTCACCCCTCCACTTT.

The V and J genes are TRBV30 and TRBJ1-6, with 7 bases fitting TRBD1. Germline V gene data show CDR1 as GTSNPN and CDR2 as SVGIG (reference sequence). The junction had 12 bases not matched to a gene; V was cut back by 3 bases and J by 7 bases. The CDR3 is made up of 16 amino acids. The CDR3 here is CAWRLSAGGGNSPLHF. The CDR3 bases are TGTGCCTGGAGACTCTCGGCAGGAGGGGGCAATTCACCCCTCCACTTT.

The chain links TRBV18 to TRBJ1-2; D is perhaps TRBD1 (5 bases). CDR3 length: 15 residues. Germline lookup yields CDR1 KGHSH and CDR2 LQKENI. The V end was cut by 5 bases, the J end by 3 bases, with 16 bases between. CDR3 loop: CASSMGTAKDYGYTF. The CDR3 nucleotides read TGTGCCAGCTCAATGGGGACCGCGAAGGACTATGGCTACACCTTC.

V and J are TRBV29-1 and TRBJ2-1; D is uncertain. The V and J ends lost 5 bases and 0 bases respectively, with 14 bases between them. CDR3 length: 15 residues. Germline CDR1 reads SQVTM; CDR2 reads ANQGSEA. CDR3 in amino acids: CSVYGSLSSYNEQFF. The CDR3 DNA is TGCAGCGTTTACGGCAGTTTGAGCTCCTACAATGAGCAGTTCTTC.

The genes are TRBV6-1 and TRBJ1-2, with D unclear. Germline V gene data show CDR1 as MNHNS and CDR2 as SASEGT. The CDR3 loop spans 13 amino acids. V was shortened by 5 bases and J by 3 bases, with 10 bases between the two germline ends. CDR3 protein: CASSPGRYYGYTF. CDR3 DNA sequence: TGTGCCAGCAGTCCCGGGAGGTACTATGGCTACACCTTC.

This clone was seen more than once but under ten times. The rearrangement uses TRBV5-4 and TRBJ2-1, with 10 bases identical to TRBD2. There are 15 residues in the CDR3. V was pared by 0 bases and J by 4 bases, with 1 base of the junction left unmatched. The V gene's germline CDR1 is SGHNT and CDR2 YYREEE (reference sequence). In DNA, the CDR3 is TGTGCCAGCAGCTTGGCTAGCGGGGGATACAATGAGCAGTTCTTC. Translating it yields CASSLASGGYNEQFF.

The rearrangement links TRBV29-1 to TRBJ2-7; D is unclear. With 4 bases removed from V and 3 bases from J, the gap between germline ends came to 10 bases. This CDR3 is built from 12 residues. Germline V lookup: CDR1 SQVTM, CDR2 ANQGSEA. CDR3 amino acids: CSVALRGYEQYF. The CDR3 nucleotides read TGCAGCGTTGCCCTTCGCGGCTACGAGCAGTACTTC.

This clone was detected a few times. J is TRBJ2-1 and V is TRBV15; D remains unclear. This CDR3 has 14 residues. Germline CDR1 is LNHNV and CDR2 is YYDKDF (reference sequence). V gave up 4 bases and J gave up 5 bases, with 12 bases separating them. The CDR3 region is CATSTAGPNNEQFF. The CDR3 DNA sequence: TGTGCCACCAGCACGGCAGGACCAAACAATGAGCAGTTCTTC.

The genes are TRBV5-1 and TRBJ2-6; D not resolved. Trimming removed 4 bases from V and 0 bases from J, with 11 bases in between. CDR1 is SGHRS and CDR2 is YFSETQ in the germline V gene. The CDR3 contains 16 residues. CDR3 sequence reads: CASSPLHFSGANVLTF. DNA for the CDR3: TGCGCCAGCAGCCCCCTCCATTTCTCTGGGGCCAACGTCCTGACTTTC. The full variable domain, its missing parts supplied by reference TRBV5-1 and TRBJ2-6, is KAGVTQTPRYLIKTRGQQVTLSCSPISGHRSVSWYQQTPGQGLQFLFEYFSETQRNKGNFPGRFSGRQFSNSRSEMNVSTLELGDSALYLCASSPLHFSGANVLTFGAGSRLTVL.

In its sample, this clone was seen a few times. The junction does not match germline at one end; this may be a read error. This chain joins TRBV10-3 and TRBJ2-3, with D possibly matching TRBD2 (7 bases). Germline loops: CDR1 ENHRY, CDR2 SYGVKD. CDR3 size: 13 residues. CDR3 residues: CAILTGGTDTQYF. In nucleotides, the CDR3 is TGTGCCATCTTGACGGGGGGCACCGATACGCAGTATTTT.

CDR3 nucleotide sequence: TGTGCCAGCAGCAAAGACAGGGCTCAGCCCCAGCATTTT. This gives the protein CASSKDRAQPQHF. The rearrangement joins TRBV7-2 to TRBJ1-5; TRBD1 matches 7 bases. The CDR3 consists of 13 residues. Germline V gene sequence: CDR1 SGHTA, CDR2 FQGNSA. Trimming cost V 5 bases and J 6 bases; bases outside gene matches: 4.

CDR3 amino acids: CASSEYGRGQGLSGELFF. The DNA for the CDR3 is TGTGCCAGCAGTGAATATGGTCGGGGACAGGGGTTATCGGGGGAGCTGTTTTTT. V and J are TRBV2 and TRBJ2-2, with 10 bases aligning to TRBD1. V shed 2 bases, J shed 8 bases, and the junction held 14 bases outside the gene matches. CDR1 SNHLY and CDR2 FYNNEI come from the germline V gene. This CDR3 has 18 amino acids.

This clone was seen a few times. V usage is TRBV25-1 and J usage is TRBJ2-5, with TRBD1 identical over 11 bases. V trimming: 5 bases; J trimming: 4 bases; junction bases outside the gene matches: 6. This CDR3 has 15 residues. Germline CDR1 and CDR2: MGHDK and SYGVNS. CDR3: CASSQAGTGGETQYF. Here the CDR3 DNA reads TGTGCCAGCAGTCAAGCCGGGACAGGGGGAGAGACCCAGTACTTC.

This chain connects TRBV9 to TRBJ2-2; 9 positions agree with TRBD2. V lost 5 bases, J lost 6 bases, and 14 bases stayed unmatched. There are 17 residues in the CDR3. Germline CDR1 and CDR2: SGDLS and YYNGEE. The chain's CDR3 is CASRRRGLAARAGELFF. Written as DNA, the CDR3 is TGTGCCAGCAGGAGGAGGGGACTAGCAGCGCGGGCCGGGGAGCTGTTTTTT.

This clone is a singleton in its sample. The chain links TRBV5-1 to TRBJ2-5; TRBD2 matches at 10 bases. J lost 5 bases, V lost 8 bases, and 9 bases had no gene match. CDR1 and CDR2 (germline): SGHRS, YFSETQ. The CDR3 is made up of 14 amino acids. This CDR3 is CASRTSGDPETQYF. DNA of the CDR3: TGCGCCAGTAGGACTAGCGGAGACCCGGAGACCCAGTACTTC. The full variable domain, its missing parts supplied by reference TRBV5-1 and TRBJ2-5, is KAGVTQTPRYLIKTRGQQVTLSCSPISGHRSVSWYQQTPGQGLQFLFEYFSETQRNKGNFPGRFSGRQFSNSRSEMNVSTLELGDSALYLCASRTSGDPETQYFGPGTRLLVL.

The chain is built from TRBV23-1 and TRBJ2-1; 8 positions agree with TRBD2. TRBV23-1 is recorded as an ORF, its role being uncertain. Losses at the gene ends were 7 bases for V and 7 bases for J; bases not matched to a gene: 9. The CDR3 length is 14 residues. The CDR3 nucleotides are TGCGCCAGCAAACCCGGCGGGGGGAGTAATGAGCAGTTCTTC. Its translation: CASKPGGGSNEQFF.

This sequence joins TRBV30 and TRBJ1-2; perhaps TRBD1 as D (5 bases). The CDR3 sequence is 15 residues long. Germline lookup yields CDR1 GTSNPN and CDR2 SVGIG (reference sequence). The V end lost 0 bases, the J end lost 2 bases, and 13 bases lay between the germline ends. CDR3 loop: CAWSVGPDSNYGYTF. CDR3 nucleotides: TGTGCCTGGAGTGTGGGACCCGACAGCAACTATGGCTACACCTTC.

The chain couples TRBV19 to TRBJ2-7; 12 positions agree with TRBD2. The germline gives CDR1 LNHDA, CDR2 SQIVND (reference sequence). The CDR3 loop spans 14 amino acids. The J segment lost 4 bases and the V segment lost 8 bases, leaving 6 bases of the junction unmatched. The CDR3 spells CASRGLAGSYEQYF. As DNA, the CDR3 is TGTGCCAGTCGAGGACTAGCGGGGAGTTACGAGCAGTACTTC.

The chain links TRBV30 to TRBJ2-1, with D possibly matching TRBD2 (6 bases). Per the germline V gene, CDR1 is GTSNPN and CDR2 is SVGIG (reference sequence). Trimming shortened V by 0 bases and J by 7 bases, and 10 bases separated the two germline ends. The CDR3 is 13 residues long. The CDR3 bases are TGTGCCTGGAGTGTAGGTCGGGGGAATGAGCAGTTCTTC. Translated: CAWSVGRGNEQFF. Full variable domain (missing parts from reference TRBV30 and TRBJ2-1): SQTIHQWPATLVQPVGSPLSLECTVEGTSNPNLYWYRQAAGRGLQLLFYSVGIGQISSEVPQNLSASRPQDRQFILSSKKLLLSDSGFYLCAWSVGRGNEQFFGPGTRLTVL.

This sequence joins TRBV11-2 and TRBJ2-1; 12 nucleotides align to TRBD1. CDR3 size: 14 residues. V trimming: 7 bases; J trimming: 7 bases; junction bases outside the gene matches: 5. From germline, CDR1 is SGHAT and CDR2 FQNNGV. The CDR3, as DNA: TGTGCCAGCACACCGGGACAGGGGGCAAATGAGCAGTTCTTC. Its protein product is CASTPGQGANEQFF.

The V and J genes are TRBV2 and TRBJ1-1, with a possible D match to TRBD1 (5 bases). The CDR3 has 13 residues. The germline gives CDR1 SNHLY, CDR2 FYNNEI. Trimming shortened V by 3 bases and J by 5 bases, and 10 bases separated the two germline ends. The CDR3 sequence is CASSDQGRTEAFF. The CDR3 coding sequence is TGTGCCAGCAGTGATCAGGGTAGGACTGAAGCTTTCTTT. The full variable domain, in which reference TRBV2 and TRBJ1-1 provide the parts outside the CDR3, is EPEVTQTPSHQVTQMGQEVILRCVPISNHLYFYWYRQILGQKVEFLVSFYNNEISEKSEIFDDQFSVERPDGSNFTLKIRSTKLEDSAMYFCASSDQGRTEAFFGQGTRLTVV.

This clone was observed a handful of times. This sequence joins TRBV5-1 and TRBJ1-2, with 8 bases lining up with TRBD1. CDR1 is SGHRS and CDR2 is YFSETQ in the germline V gene. Trimming removed 4 bases from V and 5 bases from J; junction bases left unmatched: 7. The CDR3 covers 14 residues. For the CDR3, the DNA is TGCGCCAGCAGCCCGACAGGGGCCCAATATGGCTACACCTTC. The encoded protein is CASSPTGAQYGYTF.

For this clone: This sample also contains other DNA sequences that code for the same CDR3. The V gene is TRBV27, the J gene TRBJ1-2, with D tentatively TRBD1 (5 bases). The CDR3 runs 13 residues. Germline-derived CDR1 and CDR2 are MNHEY and SMNVEV (reference sequence). The V end lost 6 bases, the J end lost 2 bases, and 10 bases lay between the germline ends. The CDR3 here is CASSTRDNYGYTF. As DNA, the CDR3 is TGTGCCAGCAGCACACGGGACAACTATGGCTACACCTTC.

The chain is built from TRBV18 and TRBJ2-3, with a tentative D call TRBD1 (6 bases). CDR1 is KGHSH and CDR2 is LQKENI in the germline V gene. The CDR3 is 14 amino acids. V lost 8 bases and J lost 0, with 12 bases in between. This chain's CDR3 is CASRPGASTDTQYF. Written as DNA, the CDR3 is TGTGCCAGCAGACCAGGGGCGAGCACAGATACGCAGTATTTT.

J is TRBJ2-4 and V is TRBV2; D might be TRBD2 (5 bases). CDR1 SNHLY and CDR2 FYNNEI come from the germline V gene. This CDR3 spans 11 amino acids. The germline V and J ends were trimmed by 3 bases and 14 bases, with 11 bases remaining between them. CDR3 amino acids: CASSDGVGKYF. The CDR3 DNA follows: TGTGCCAGCAGTGACGGAGTCGGGAAGTACTTC.

This clone was observed a single time. The rearrangement links TRBV15 to TRBJ2-7; 7 bases agree with TRBD1. This CDR3 contains 14 residues. The V gene's germline CDR1 is LNHNV and CDR2 YYDKDF (reference sequence). V was clipped by 1 base and J by 2 bases; unmatched bases: 2. The CDR3 loop is CATSRAGGPYEQYF. The CDR3 coding sequence is TGTGCCACCAGCAGAGCAGGGGGTCCCTACGAGCAGTACTTC.

The chain combines TRBV11-2 with TRBJ2-1; D is possibly TRBD2 (6 bases). Looked up from germline, CDR1 is SGHAT and CDR2 is FQNNGV. This CDR3 comprises 15 residues. V lost 4 bases, J lost 3 bases, and 13 bases lay in between. The CDR3 DNA reads as TGTGCCAGCAGCTCCTTCCGGGGGAACTACAATGAGCAGTTCTTC. Translation gives CASSSFRGNYNEQFF.

The chain has TRBV29-1 and TRBJ2-6; 7 nucleotides agree with TRBD1. CDR3 length: 15 residues. With V trimmed by 5 bases and J by 2 bases, 6 bases remained unmatched. Germline V gives CDR1 SQVTM, CDR2 ANQGSEA. The CDR3 spells CSVRQGSTGANVLTF. Here the CDR3 DNA reads TGCAGCGTTCGACAGGGCAGCACTGGGGCCAACGTCCTGACTTTC.